These 5 T cell receptor beta chains share one sample of origin, sequenced in a study of CD8 T cell repertoires and HIV-1 epitope variants. Clones were sequenced by immunoSEQ multiplex PCR, and TCRdb holds only the in-frame ones, with some missing. The sample lists just over 7,000 clones, more than 55% seen once, with 40% to 55% in the top ten. The antigens these receptors bind are not known. The sample consisted of cultured CD8+ T cells derived from PBMCs. These receptors were collected from a male donor with HIV.

The chain recombines TRBV6-5 with TRBJ2-7; maybe TRBD2 (7 bases). The CDR3 is 14 amino acids. Trimming took off 0 bases at V and 6 bases at J, with 12 bases between the two ends. Germline V gives CDR1 MNHEY, CDR2 SVGAGI. CDR3 DNA: TGTGCCAGCAGTTACTCAGGCGGGGGCCGCGAGCAGTACTTC. Its translation is CASSYSGGGREQYF.

In its sample, this clone was seen a few times. Other DNA sequences of this sample code for an identical CDR3. The CDR3 DNA is TGTGCCAGCAGTTTGGGCACTGAAGCTTTCTTT. Translated, it gives CASSLGTEAFF. V is TRBV28 and J is TRBJ1-1, with D unclear. This CDR3 is 11 amino acids long. Per germline, CDR1 MDHEN and CDR2 SYDVKM. V dropped 3 bases and J dropped 4 bases, with 3 bases sitting between them.

The chain employs TRBV28 and TRBJ2-3; 9 nucleotides align to TRBD2. The CDR3 sequence is 17 residues long. The germline V gene encodes CDR1 MDHEN and CDR2 SYDVKM. J lost 0 bases, V lost 1 base, and 5 bases had no gene match. The CDR3 DNA sequence: TGTGCCAGCAGTTTATACCTGACTAGCGGAAGCACAGATACGCAGTATTTT. Protein product: CASSLYLTSGSTDTQYF.

The rearrangement links TRBV7-2 to TRBJ2-3, with 11 bases matching TRBD1. This CDR3 region has 16 residues. V trimming: 0 bases; J trimming: 3 bases; junction bases outside the gene matches: 2. Germline CDR1 reads SGHTA; CDR2 reads FQGNSA. The CDR3 sequence: CASSLAGQGVTDTQYF. CDR3 in DNA: TGTGCCAGCAGCTTAGCGGGACAGGGGGTTACAGATACGCAGTATTTT. The full variable domain, completed using reference TRBV7-2 and TRBJ2-3, is GAGVSQSPSNKVTEKGKDVELRCDPISGHTALYWYRQSLGQGLEFLIYFQGNSAPDKSGLPSDRFSAERTGGSVSTLTIQRTQQEDSAVYLCASSLAGQGVTDTQYFGPGTRLTVL.

This rearrangement joins TRBV27 to TRBJ2-7; tentative D call: TRBD1 (5 bases). The CDR3 extends over 15 amino acids. With 1 base removed from V and 0 bases from J, the gap between germline ends came to 10 bases. CDR1 and CDR2 from the germline V gene are MNHEY and SMNVEV (reference sequence). The CDR3 loop is CASSLLAGSSYEQYF. The CDR3, as DNA: TGTGCCAGCAGTTTATTGGCAGGGTCCTCCTACGAGCAGTACTTC.